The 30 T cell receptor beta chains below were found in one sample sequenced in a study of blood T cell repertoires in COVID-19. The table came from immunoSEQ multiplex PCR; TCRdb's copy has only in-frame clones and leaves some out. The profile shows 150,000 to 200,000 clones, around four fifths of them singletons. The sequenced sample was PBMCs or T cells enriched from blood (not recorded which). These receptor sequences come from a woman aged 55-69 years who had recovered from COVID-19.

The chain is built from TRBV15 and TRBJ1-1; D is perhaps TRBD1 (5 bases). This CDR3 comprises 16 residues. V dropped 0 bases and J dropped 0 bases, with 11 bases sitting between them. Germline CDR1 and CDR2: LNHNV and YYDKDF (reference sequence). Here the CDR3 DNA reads TGTGCCACCAGCAGAGATCTGGGGGGTTTGAACACTGAAGCTTTCTTT. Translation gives CATSRDLGGLNTEAFF.

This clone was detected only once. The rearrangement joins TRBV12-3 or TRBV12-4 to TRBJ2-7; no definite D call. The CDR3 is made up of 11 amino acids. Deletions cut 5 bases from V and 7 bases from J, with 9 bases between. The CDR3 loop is CASSPAGEQYF. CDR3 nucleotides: TGTGCCAGCAGTCCAGCCGGGGAGCAGTACTTC.

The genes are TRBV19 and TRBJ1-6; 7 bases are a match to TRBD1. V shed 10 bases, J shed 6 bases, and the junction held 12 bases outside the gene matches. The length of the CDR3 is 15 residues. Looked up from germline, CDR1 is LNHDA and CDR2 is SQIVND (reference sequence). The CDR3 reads CATRDSFAPNSPLHF. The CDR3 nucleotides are TGTGCCACCCGGGACAGTTTTGCTCCTAATTCACCCCTCCACTTT.

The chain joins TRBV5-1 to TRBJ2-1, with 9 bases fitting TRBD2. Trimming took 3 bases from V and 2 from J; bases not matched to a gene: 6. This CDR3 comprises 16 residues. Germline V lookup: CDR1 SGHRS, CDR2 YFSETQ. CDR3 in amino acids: CASSSGGGGPYNEQFF. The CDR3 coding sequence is TGCGCCAGCAGCTCCGGCGGGGGGGGACCCTACAATGAGCAGTTCTTC. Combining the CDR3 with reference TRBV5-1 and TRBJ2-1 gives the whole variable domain KAGVTQTPRYLIKTRGQQVTLSCSPISGHRSVSWYQQTPGQGLQFLFEYFSETQRNKGNFPGRFSGRQFSNSRSEMNVSTLELGDSALYLCASSSGGGGPYNEQFFGPGTRLTVL.

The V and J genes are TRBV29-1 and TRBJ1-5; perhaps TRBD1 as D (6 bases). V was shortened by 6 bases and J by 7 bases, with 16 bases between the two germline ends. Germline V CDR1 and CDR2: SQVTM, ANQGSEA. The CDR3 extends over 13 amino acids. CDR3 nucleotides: TGCAGCGTCTCCGGGGGGCCAGGGCAGCCCCAGCATTTT. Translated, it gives CSVSGGPGQPQHF.

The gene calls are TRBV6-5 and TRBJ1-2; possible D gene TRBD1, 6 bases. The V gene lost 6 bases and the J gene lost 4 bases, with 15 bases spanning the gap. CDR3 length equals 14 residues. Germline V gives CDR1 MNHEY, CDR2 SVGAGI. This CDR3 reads CASSPQGVSYGYTF. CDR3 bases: TGTGCCAGCAGCCCACAGGGAGTTAGCTATGGCTACACCTTC.

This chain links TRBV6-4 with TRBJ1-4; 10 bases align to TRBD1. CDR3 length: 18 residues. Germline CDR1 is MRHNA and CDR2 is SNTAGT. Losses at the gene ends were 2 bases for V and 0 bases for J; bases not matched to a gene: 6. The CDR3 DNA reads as TGTGCCAGCAGTGACATAGACAGGGGGCCATCAACTAATGAAAAACTGTTTTTT. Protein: CASSDIDRGPSTNEKLFF.

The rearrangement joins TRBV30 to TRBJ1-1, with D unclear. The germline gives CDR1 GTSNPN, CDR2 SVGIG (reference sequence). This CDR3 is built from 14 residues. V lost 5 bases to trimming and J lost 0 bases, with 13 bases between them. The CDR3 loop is CAWVRGSLNTEAFF. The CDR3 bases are TGTGCCTGGGTCCGGGGTAGCTTGAACACTGAAGCTTTCTTT.

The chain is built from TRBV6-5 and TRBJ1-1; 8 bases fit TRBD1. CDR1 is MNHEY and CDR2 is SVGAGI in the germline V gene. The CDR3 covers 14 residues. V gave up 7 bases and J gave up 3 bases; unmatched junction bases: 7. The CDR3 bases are TGTGCCAGCATCGCGACAGGGGTAGACACTGAAGCTTTCTTT. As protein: CASIATGVDTEAFF.

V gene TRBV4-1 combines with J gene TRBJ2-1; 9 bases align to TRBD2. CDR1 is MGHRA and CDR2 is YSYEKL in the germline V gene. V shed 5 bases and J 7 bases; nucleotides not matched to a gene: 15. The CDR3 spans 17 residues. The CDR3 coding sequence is TGCGCCAGCAGCTCATCCATAGCGACTAGCGGTTCAAATGAGCAGTTCTTC. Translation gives CASSSSIATSGSNEQFF.

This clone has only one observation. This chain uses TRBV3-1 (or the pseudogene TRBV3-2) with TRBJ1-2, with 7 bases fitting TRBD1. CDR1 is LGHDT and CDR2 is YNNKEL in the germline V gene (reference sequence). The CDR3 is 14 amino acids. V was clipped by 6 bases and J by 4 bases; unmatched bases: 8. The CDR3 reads CASRATGRIYGYTF. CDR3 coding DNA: TGTGCCAGCAGGGCGACAGGGCGAATCTATGGCTACACCTTC.

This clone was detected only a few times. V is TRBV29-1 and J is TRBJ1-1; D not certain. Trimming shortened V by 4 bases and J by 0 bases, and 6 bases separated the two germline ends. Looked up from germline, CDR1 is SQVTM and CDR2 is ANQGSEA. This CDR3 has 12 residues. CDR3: CSVGAMNTEAFF. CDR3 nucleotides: TGCAGCGTTGGGGCGATGAACACTGAAGCTTTCTTT.

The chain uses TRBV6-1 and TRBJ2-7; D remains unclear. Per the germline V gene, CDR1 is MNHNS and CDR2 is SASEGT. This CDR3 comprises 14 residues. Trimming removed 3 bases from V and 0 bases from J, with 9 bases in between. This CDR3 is CASSDRFSSYEQYF. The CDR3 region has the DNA TGTGCCAGCAGTGACAGGTTCAGCTCCTACGAGCAGTACTTC.

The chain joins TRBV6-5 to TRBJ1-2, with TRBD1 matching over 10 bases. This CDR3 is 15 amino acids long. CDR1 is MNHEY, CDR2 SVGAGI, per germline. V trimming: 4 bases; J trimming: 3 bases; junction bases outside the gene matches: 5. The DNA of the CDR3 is TGTGCCAGCAGTTCCCGGACAGGGGGGTACTATGGCTACACCTTC. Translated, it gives CASSSRTGGYYGYTF.

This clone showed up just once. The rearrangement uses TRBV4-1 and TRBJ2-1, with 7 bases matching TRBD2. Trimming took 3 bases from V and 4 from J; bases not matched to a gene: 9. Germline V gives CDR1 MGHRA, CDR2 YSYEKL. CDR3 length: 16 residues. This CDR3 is CASSQGGRRLYNEQFF. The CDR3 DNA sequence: TGCGCCAGCAGCCAGGGGGGGAGAAGGCTTTACAATGAGCAGTTCTTC.

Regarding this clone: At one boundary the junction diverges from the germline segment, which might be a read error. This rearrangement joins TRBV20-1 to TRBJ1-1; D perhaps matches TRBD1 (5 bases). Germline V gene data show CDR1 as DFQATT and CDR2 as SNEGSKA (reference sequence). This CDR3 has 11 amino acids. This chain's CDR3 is CSARVRTDQGF. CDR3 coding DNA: TGCAGTGCTAGAGTGCGAACCGATCAGGGTTTT.

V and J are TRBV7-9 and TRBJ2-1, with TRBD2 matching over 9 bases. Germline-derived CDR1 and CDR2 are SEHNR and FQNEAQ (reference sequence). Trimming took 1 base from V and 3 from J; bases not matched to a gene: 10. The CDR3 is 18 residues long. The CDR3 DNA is TGTGCCAGCAGCTTAGTCGGGGGGCTAGCGGGGAACTACAATGAGCAGTTCTTC. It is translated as CASSLVGGLAGNYNEQFF.

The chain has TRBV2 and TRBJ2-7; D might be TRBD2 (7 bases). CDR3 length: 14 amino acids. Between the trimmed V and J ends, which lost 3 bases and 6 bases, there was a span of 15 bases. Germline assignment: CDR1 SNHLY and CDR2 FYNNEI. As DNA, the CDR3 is TGTGCCAGCAGTGAGCGGGGGCTAATTTTCGAGCAGTACTTC. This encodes CASSERGLIFEQYF.

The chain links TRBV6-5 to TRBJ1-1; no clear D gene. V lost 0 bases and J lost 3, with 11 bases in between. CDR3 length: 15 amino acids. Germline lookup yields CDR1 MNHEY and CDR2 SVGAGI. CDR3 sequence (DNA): TGTGCCAGCAGTTACTCGATGACGGAGGACACTGAAGCTTTCTTT. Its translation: CASSYSMTEDTEAFF.

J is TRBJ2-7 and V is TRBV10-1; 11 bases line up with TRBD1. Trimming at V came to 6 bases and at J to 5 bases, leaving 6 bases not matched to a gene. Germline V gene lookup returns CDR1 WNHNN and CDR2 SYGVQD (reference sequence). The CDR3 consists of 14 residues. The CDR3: CASSAGQGVNEQYF. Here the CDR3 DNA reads TGCGCCAGCAGCGCGGGACAGGGGGTCAACGAGCAGTACTTC.

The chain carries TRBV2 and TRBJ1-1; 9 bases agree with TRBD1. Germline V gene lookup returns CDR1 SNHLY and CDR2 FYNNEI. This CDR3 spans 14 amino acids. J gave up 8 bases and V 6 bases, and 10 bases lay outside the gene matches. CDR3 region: CASRKSQGAGEAFF. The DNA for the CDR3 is TGTGCCAGCAGAAAATCACAGGGGGCTGGAGAAGCTTTCTTT.

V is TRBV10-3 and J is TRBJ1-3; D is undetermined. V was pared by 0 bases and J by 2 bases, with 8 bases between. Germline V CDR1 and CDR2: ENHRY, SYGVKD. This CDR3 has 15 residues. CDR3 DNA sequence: TGTGCCATCAGTGAGTCAGGGAGAACTGGAAACACCATATATTTT. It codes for CAISESGRTGNTIYF.

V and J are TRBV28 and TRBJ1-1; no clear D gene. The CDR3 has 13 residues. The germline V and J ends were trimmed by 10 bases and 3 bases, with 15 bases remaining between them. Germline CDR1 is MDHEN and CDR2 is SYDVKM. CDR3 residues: CATYPLGDTEAFF. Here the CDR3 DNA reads TGTGCCACCTACCCCTTGGGCGACACTGAAGCTTTCTTT.

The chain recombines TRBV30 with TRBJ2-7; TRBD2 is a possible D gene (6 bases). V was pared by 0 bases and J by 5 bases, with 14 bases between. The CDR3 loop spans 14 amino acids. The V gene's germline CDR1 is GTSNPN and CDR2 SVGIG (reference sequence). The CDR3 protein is CAWSVGGTVNEQYF. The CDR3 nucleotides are TGTGCCTGGAGTGTAGGAGGGACGGTCAACGAGCAGTACTTC.

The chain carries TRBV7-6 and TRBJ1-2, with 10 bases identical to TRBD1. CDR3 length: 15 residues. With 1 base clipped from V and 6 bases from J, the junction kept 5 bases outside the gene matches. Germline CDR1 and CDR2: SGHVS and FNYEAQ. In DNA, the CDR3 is TGTGCCAGCAGCTTAGGGACAGGGGGAGGTCATGGCTACACCTTC. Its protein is CASSLGTGGGHGYTF.

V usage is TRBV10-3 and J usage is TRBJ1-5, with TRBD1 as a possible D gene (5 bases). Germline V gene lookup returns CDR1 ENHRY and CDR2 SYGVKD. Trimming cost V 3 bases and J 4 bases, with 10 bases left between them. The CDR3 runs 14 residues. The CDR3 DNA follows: TGTGCCATCAGTGATTTCGGGGGGAATCAGCCCCAGCATTTT. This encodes CAISDFGGNQPQHF.

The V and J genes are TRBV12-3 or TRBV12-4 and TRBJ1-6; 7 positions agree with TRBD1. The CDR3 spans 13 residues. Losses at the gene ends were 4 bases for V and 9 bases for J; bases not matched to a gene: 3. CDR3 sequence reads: CASSSGQFSPLHF. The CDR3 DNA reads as TGTGCCAGCAGTTCGGGACAGTTTTCACCCCTCCACTTT.

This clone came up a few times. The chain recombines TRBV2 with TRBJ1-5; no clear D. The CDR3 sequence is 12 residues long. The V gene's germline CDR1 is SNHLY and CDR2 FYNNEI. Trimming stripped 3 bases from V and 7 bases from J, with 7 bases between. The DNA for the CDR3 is TGTGCCAGCAGTGACAGTTACCAGCCCCAGCATTTT. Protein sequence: CASSDSYQPQHF.

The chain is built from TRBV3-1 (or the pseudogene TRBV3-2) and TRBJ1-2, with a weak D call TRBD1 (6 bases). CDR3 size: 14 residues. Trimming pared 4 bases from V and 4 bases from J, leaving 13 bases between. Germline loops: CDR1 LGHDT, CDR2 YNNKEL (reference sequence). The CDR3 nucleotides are TGTGCCAGCAGCCCTGGCGGGGGCAGCTATGGCTACACCTTC. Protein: CASSPGGGSYGYTF.

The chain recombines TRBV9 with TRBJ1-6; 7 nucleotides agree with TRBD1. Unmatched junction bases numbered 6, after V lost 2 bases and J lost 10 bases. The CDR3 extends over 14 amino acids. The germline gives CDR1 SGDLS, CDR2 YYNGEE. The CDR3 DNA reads TGTGCCAGCAGCGTCGAACAGGGGTCCTCACCCCTCCACTTT. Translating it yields CASSVEQGSSPLHF.